This TCR beta chain was recovered during a study of blood T cells in healthy people across ages. Regarding the study as a whole: Diversity estimated from one million T cells was considered an underestimate.

A word on this clonotype: No antigen is known for it.

From germline, CDR1 is DFQATT and CDR2 SNEGSKA (reference sequence). The CDR3 consists of 14 residues. The V and J ends lost 1 base and 6 bases respectively, with 12 bases between them. PCR was performed a second time for about 6 to 12 cycles using a sample-barcoded 5' primer and a J-beta primer mix. TCRdb passed the 5' RACE reads through MiXCR, listing each CDR3 protein once. Of roughly 570,000 distinct CDR3 sequences listed, 25% to 30% are singletons. This chain connects TRBV20-1 to TRBJ2-2; the D call may be TRBD1 or TRBD2 (6 bases each). This receptor was taken from a woman in her 70s in good health. The material sequenced was blood. CDR3: CSARARGQAGELFF. CDR3 coding DNA: TGCAGTGCTAGAGCTCGGGGGCAGGCCGGGGAGCTGTTTTTT.